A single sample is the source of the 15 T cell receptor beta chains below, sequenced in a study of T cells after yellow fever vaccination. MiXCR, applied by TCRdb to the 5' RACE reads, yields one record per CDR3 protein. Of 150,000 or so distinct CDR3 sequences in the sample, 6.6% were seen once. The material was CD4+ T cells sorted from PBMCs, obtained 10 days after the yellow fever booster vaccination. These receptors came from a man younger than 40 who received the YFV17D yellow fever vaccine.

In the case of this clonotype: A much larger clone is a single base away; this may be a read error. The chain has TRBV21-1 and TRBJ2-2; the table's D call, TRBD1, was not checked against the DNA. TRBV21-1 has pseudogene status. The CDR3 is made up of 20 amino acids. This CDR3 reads CASSKAIDRGRVANTGELFF. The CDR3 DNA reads TGTGCCAGCAGCAAAGCGATAGATAGGGGGCGGGTTGCGAACACCGGGGAGCTGTTTTTT.

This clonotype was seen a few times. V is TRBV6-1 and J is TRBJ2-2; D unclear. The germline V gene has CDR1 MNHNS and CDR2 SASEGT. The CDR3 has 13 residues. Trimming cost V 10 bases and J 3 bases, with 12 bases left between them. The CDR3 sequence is CATSGLYTGELFF. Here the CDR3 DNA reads TGTGCCACCTCGGGCTTATACACCGGGGAGCTGTTTTTT.

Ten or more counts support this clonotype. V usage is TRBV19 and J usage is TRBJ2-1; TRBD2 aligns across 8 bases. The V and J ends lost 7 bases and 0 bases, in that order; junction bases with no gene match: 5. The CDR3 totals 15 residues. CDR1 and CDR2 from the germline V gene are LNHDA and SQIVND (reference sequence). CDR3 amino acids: CASTQRESSYNEQFF. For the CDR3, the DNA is TGTGCCAGTACCCAGCGGGAGAGCTCCTACAATGAGCAGTTCTTC. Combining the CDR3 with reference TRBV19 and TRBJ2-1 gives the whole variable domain DGGITQSPKYLFRKEGQNVTLSCEQNLNHDAMYWYRQDPGQGLRLIYYSQIVNDFQKGDIAEGYSVSREKKESFPLTVTSAQKNPTAFYLCASTQRESSYNEQFFGPGTRLTVL.

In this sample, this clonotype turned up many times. The CDR3 DNA sequence: TGTGCCAGCTCAAAAGAGGGACTCACTGAAGCTTTCTTT. Protein product: CASSKEGLTEAFF. The chain is built from TRBV6-4 and TRBJ1-1; D is perhaps TRBD1 (5 bases). V lost 8 bases, J lost 4 bases, and 14 bases lay in between. The CDR3 is 13 residues long. Germline-derived CDR1 and CDR2 are MRHNA and SNTAGT.

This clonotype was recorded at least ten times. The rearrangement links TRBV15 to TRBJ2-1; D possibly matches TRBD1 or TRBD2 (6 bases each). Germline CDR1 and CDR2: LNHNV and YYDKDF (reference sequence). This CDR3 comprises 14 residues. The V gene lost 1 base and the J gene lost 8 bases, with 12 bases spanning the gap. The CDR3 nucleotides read TGTGCCACCAGCAGAGTTAAAAGGGGGGATGAGCAGTTCTTC. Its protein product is CATSRVKRGDEQFF.

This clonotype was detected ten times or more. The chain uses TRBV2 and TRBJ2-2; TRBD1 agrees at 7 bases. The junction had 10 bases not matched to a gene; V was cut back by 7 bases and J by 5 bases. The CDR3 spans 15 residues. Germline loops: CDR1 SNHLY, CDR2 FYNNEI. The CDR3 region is CASTSTGRGTGELFF. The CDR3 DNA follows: TGTGCCAGCACTTCGACAGGGCGAGGGACCGGGGAGCTGTTTTTT.

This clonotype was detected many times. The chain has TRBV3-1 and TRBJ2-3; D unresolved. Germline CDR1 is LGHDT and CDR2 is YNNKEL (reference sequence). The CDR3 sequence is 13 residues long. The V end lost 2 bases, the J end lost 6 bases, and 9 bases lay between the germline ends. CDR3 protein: CASSQYISDTQYF. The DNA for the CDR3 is TGTGCCAGCAGCCAATATATTTCGGATACGCAGTATTTT.

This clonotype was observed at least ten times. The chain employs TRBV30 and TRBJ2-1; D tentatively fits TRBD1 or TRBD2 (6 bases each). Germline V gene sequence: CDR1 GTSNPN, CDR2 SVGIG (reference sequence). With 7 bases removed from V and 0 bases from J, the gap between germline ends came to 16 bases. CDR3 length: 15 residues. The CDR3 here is CALRPGANSYNEQFF. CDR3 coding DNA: TGTGCCTTGAGGCCGGGGGCCAACTCCTACAATGAGCAGTTCTTC.

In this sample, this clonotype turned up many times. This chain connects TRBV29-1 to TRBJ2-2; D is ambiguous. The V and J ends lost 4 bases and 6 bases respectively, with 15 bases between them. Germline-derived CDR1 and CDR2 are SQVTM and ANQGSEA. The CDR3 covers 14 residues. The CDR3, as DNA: TGCAGCGTTGGAAATGGGCCAACGCCCGGGGAGCTGTTTTTT. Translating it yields CSVGNGPTPGELFF.

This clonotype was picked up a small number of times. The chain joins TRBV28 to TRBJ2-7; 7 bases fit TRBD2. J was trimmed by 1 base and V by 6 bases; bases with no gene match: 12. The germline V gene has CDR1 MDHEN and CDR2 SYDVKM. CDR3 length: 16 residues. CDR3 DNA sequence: TGTGCCAGCAGGGGGGGGGGAGCGTCAGAGTCCTACGAGCAGTACTTC. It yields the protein CASRGGGASESYEQYF.

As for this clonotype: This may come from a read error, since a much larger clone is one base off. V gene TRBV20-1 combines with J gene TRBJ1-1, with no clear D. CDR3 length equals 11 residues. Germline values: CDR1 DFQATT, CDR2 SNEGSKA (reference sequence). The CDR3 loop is CSTRTVGEAFF. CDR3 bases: TGCAGCACCCGAACCGTGGGTGAAGCTTTCTTT.

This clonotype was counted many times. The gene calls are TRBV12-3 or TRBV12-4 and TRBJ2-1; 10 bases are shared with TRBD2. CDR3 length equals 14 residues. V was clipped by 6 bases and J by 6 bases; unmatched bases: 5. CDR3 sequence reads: CASSLSSGSNEQFF. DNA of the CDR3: TGTGCCAGCAGCCTTTCTAGCGGGAGCAATGAGCAGTTCTTC.

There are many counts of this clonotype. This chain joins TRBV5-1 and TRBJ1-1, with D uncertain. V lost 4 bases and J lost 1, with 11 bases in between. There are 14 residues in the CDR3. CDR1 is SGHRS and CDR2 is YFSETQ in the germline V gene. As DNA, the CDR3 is TGCGCCAGCAGCACGGGAACTCCGAACACTGAAGCTTTCTTT. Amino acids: CASSTGTPNTEAFF.

CDR3 nucleotides: TGTGCCAGCAGCTTATTCTCCGGTTCGGGCGAGCAGTACTTC. It is translated as CASSLFSGSGEQYF. The rearrangement joins TRBV11-1 to TRBJ2-7; D gene ambiguous. In germline, CDR1 is SGHAT, CDR2 FQDESV (reference sequence). With 2 bases removed from V and 6 bases from J, the gap between germline ends came to 14 bases. This CDR3 has 14 residues.

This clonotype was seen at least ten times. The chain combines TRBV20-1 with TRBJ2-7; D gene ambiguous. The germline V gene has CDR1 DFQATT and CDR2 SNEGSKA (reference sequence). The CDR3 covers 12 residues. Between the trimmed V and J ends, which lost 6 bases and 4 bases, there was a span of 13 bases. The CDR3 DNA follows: TGCAGTGCCATCGACCCGGGTTACGAGCAGTACTTC. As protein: CSAIDPGYEQYF.